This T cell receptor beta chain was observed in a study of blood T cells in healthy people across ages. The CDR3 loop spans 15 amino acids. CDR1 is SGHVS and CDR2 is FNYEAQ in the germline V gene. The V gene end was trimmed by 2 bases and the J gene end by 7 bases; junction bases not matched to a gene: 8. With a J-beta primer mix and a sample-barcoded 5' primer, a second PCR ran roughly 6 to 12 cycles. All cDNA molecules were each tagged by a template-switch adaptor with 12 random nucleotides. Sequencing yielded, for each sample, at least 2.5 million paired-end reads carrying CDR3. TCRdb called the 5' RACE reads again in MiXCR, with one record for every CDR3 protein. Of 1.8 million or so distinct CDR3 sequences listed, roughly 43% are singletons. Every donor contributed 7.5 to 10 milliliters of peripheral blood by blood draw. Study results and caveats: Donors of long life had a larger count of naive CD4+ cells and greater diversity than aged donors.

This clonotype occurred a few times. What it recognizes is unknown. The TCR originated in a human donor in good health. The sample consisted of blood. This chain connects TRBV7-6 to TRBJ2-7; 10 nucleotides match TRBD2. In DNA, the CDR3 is TGTGCCAGCAGCTTAAGCGGGGGGGCGTTTGATGAGCAGTACTTC. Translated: CASSLSGGAFDEQYF. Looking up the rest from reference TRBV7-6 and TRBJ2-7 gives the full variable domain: GAGVSQSPRYKVTKRGQDVALRCDPISGHVSLYWYRQALGQGPEFLTYFNYEAQQDKSGLPNDRFSAERPEGSISTLTIQRTEQRDSAMYRCASSLSGGAFDEQYFGPGTRLTVT.